The 29 T cell receptor beta chains presented below share a single source sample, sequenced in a study of identical twins. TCRdb re-derived calls from the 5' RACE reads in MiXCR, one entry per CDR3 protein. The sample has 690,000 or so distinct CDR3 sequences, under 9% seen once. This same sample was also part of a study on yellow fever vaccine responses in identical twins.

Specimen: PBMCs. The source is a woman younger than 35 in good health.

This clonotype came up many times. The chain is built from TRBV5-1 and TRBJ2-7, with TRBD1 as a possible D gene (5 bases). This CDR3 spans 14 amino acids. Germline V gene sequence: CDR1 SGHRS, CDR2 YFSETQ. The ends were cut back, 1 base at V and 5 bases at J, with 13 bases in the middle. This CDR3 is CASSLPDTPHEQYF. In DNA, the CDR3 is TGCGCCAGCAGCTTGCCGGACACCCCTCACGAGCAGTACTTC.

The J gene is TRBJ2-1, the V gene TRBV4-3; D is perhaps TRBD2 (6 bases). V was cut by 3 bases and J by 2 bases, with 17 bases left in between. Germline V CDR1 and CDR2: LGHNA, YSLEER. The CDR3 length is 17 residues. Here the CDR3 DNA reads TGCGCCAGCAGCCAGAGCTGGGGCGGGGCGCCCTACAATGAGCAGTTCTTC. This translates into CASSQSWGGAPYNEQFF.

This clonotype showed up many times. The chain uses TRBV5-1 and TRBJ2-7, with 11 bases identical to TRBD2. The CDR3 length is 19 residues. J lost 1 base, V lost 4 bases, and 16 bases had no gene match. CDR1 and CDR2 (germline): SGHRS, YFSETQ. CDR3 bases: TGCGCCAGCAGCCCCGAGAATAGCGGGAGGGCCGGGGTTTCCTACGAGCAGTACTTC. As protein: CASSPENSGRAGVSYEQYF.

Ten or more counts support this clonotype. V is TRBV5-1 and J is TRBJ2-1; the D gene is possibly TRBD1 (6 bases). Trimming removed 1 base at V and 4 bases at J, with 9 bases between. Germline V gene lookup returns CDR1 SGHRS and CDR2 YFSETQ. This CDR3 is built from 14 residues. For the CDR3, the DNA is TGCGCCAGCAGCTTGCCCGGACAGTACAATGAGCAGTTCTTC. It yields the protein CASSLPGQYNEQFF.

This clonotype has only a few counts. The chain combines TRBV7-9 with TRBJ2-7; tentative D call: TRBD1 (5 bases). Germline V CDR1 and CDR2: SEHNR, FQNEAQ (reference sequence). The CDR3 is 15 residues long. V was cut by 1 base and J by 5 bases, with 15 bases left in between. The DNA of the CDR3 is TGTGCCAGCAGCTTAGGTAGAGCAGGGTCCCACGAGCAGTACTTC. Translation: CASSLGRAGSHEQYF. Based on the CDR3 plus reference TRBV7-9 and TRBJ2-7, the full variable domain is DTGVSQNPRHKITKRGQNVTFRCDPISEHNRLYWYRQTLGQGPEFLTYFQNEAQLEKSRLLSDRFSAERPKGSFSTLEIQRTEQGDSAMYLCASSLGRAGSHEQYFGPGTRLTVT.

V and J are TRBV4-3 and TRBJ2-7, with D maybe TRBD1 (5 bases). Germline-derived CDR1 and CDR2 are LGHNA and YSLEER. The CDR3 spans 17 residues. The V and J ends lost 0 bases and 2 bases respectively, with 17 bases between them. The CDR3, as DNA: TGCGCCAGCAGCCAAGATCGGTTGGACACGCCGACCTACGAGCAGTACTTC. Translating gives CASSQDRLDTPTYEQYF.

This clonotype showed up just a few times. J is TRBJ1-6 and V is TRBV6-1; D possibly corresponds to TRBD1 (6 bases). The V gene lost 6 bases and the J gene lost 8 bases, with 17 bases spanning the gap. CDR1 is MNHNS and CDR2 is SASEGT in the germline V gene. CDR3 length equals 15 residues. CDR3 residues: CASRSPGTSDSPLHF. The CDR3 DNA follows: TGTGCCAGCAGGAGTCCCGGGACATCGGATTCACCCCTCCACTTT.

The chain carries TRBV7-2 and TRBJ2-3; no clear D. Germline V gives CDR1 SGHTA, CDR2 FQGNSA. Trimming took 1 base from V and 6 from J, leaving 8 bases between them. This CDR3 is 13 amino acids long. In nucleotides, the CDR3 is TGTGCCAGCAGCTTAGATCTTTGGGATACGCAGTATTTT. This translates into CASSLDLWDTQYF. Drawing the rest from reference TRBV7-2 and TRBJ2-3, the complete variable domain is GAGVSQSPSNKVTEKGKDVELRCDPISGHTALYWYRQSLGQGLEFLIYFQGNSAPDKSGLPSDRFSAERTGGSVSTLTIQRTQQEDSAVYLCASSLDLWDTQYFGPGTRLTVL.

This clonotype was detected a few times. The rearrangement links TRBV29-1 to TRBJ1-2; 7 bases agree with TRBD1. The CDR3 length is 12 residues. Germline V lookup: CDR1 SQVTM, CDR2 ANQGSEA. The junction had 6 bases not matched to a gene; V was cut back by 7 bases and J by 4 bases. CDR3 residues: CSANRGSYGYTF. CDR3 bases: TGCAGCGCCAACAGGGGTAGCTATGGCTACACCTTC.

The chain employs TRBV11-3 and TRBJ2-1; 12 bases match TRBD2. The CDR3 loop spans 17 amino acids. With V trimmed by 4 bases and J by 8 bases, 12 bases remained unmatched. Looked up from germline, CDR1 is SGHNT and CDR2 is YENEEA. Here the CDR3 DNA reads TGTGCCAGCAGCTCTCGACTAGCGGGGGCGTTAGTAGATGAGCAGTTCTTC. It translates to CASSSRLAGALVDEQFF. Full variable domain (rest looked up from reference TRBV11-3 and TRBJ2-1): EAGVVQSPRYKIIEKKQPVAFWCNPISGHNTLYWYLQNLGQGPELLIRYENEEAVDDSQLPKDRFSAERLKGVDSTLKIQPAELGDSAVYLCASSSRLAGALVDEQFFGPGTRLTVL.

The J gene is TRBJ1-2, the V gene TRBV28; a possible D gene is TRBD1 (6 bases). Germline V CDR1 and CDR2: MDHEN, SYDVKM. This CDR3 is built from 13 residues. V dropped 2 bases and J dropped 5 bases, with 9 bases sitting between them. The CDR3 sequence: CASSLRDIYGYTF. As DNA, the CDR3 is TGTGCCAGCAGTTTAAGGGACATTTATGGCTACACCTTC.

This sequence joins TRBV12-3 or TRBV12-4 and TRBJ2-7; no reliable D call. Trimming removed 1 base at V and 5 bases at J, with 6 bases between. The CDR3 loop spans 12 amino acids. CDR3 coding DNA: TGTGCCAGCAGTTTAGGGGTTGACGAGCAGTACTTC. This encodes CASSLGVDEQYF.

This clonotype was found many times. V gene TRBV7-9 combines with J gene TRBJ2-7; possibly TRBD1 for D (5 bases). This CDR3 contains 15 residues. Looked up from germline, CDR1 is SEHNR and CDR2 is FQNEAQ (reference sequence). The V gene lost 0 bases and the J gene lost 1 base, with 10 bases spanning the gap. The chain's CDR3 is CASSLAREYSYEQYF. CDR3 coding DNA: TGTGCCAGCAGCTTAGCCAGGGAATATTCCTACGAGCAGTACTTC.

The chain employs TRBV20-1 and TRBJ2-7; 7 nucleotides agree with TRBD2. The germline gives CDR1 DFQATT, CDR2 SNEGSKA (reference sequence). The CDR3 length is 15 residues. The ends lost 0 bases at V and 4 bases at J; junction bases unmatched: 9. In DNA, the CDR3 is TGCAGTGCTAGAGATCTTGGGACTACAATGTACGAGCAGTACTTC. The encoded protein is CSARDLGTTMYEQYF.

Ten or more counts support this clonotype. The chain employs TRBV29-1 and TRBJ2-7; 7 bases are a match to TRBD2. Germline CDR1 and CDR2: SQVTM and ANQGSEA. Losses at the gene ends were 3 bases for V and 0 bases for J; bases not matched to a gene: 5. This CDR3 region has 14 residues. The CDR3 region is CSVELSGASYEQYF. As DNA, the CDR3 is TGCAGCGTTGAGCTAAGCGGGGCCTCCTACGAGCAGTACTTC.

The chain employs TRBV29-1 and TRBJ1-2; D not resolved. Germline-derived CDR1 and CDR2 are SQVTM and ANQGSEA. The CDR3 sequence is 14 residues long. Trimming removed 0 bases from V and 4 bases from J, with 12 bases in between. The CDR3 reads CSVEDRRTSYGYTF. CDR3 bases: TGCAGCGTTGAAGATAGGAGAACCTCCTATGGCTACACCTTC. The whole variable domain, filled in from reference TRBV29-1 and TRBJ1-2, reads SAVISQKPSRDICQRGTSLTIQCQVDSQVTMMFWYRQQPGQSLTLIATANQGSEATYESGFVIDKFPISRPNLTFSTLTVSNMSPEDSSIYLCSVEDRRTSYGYTFGSGTRLTVV.

V usage is TRBV5-1 and J usage is TRBJ2-1; no reliable D call. V was shortened by 4 bases and J by 5 bases, with 13 bases between the two germline ends. The germline V gene encodes CDR1 SGHRS and CDR2 YFSETQ. The CDR3 consists of 14 residues. The CDR3 region is CASSHSSPHNEQFF. CDR3 nucleotide sequence: TGCGCCAGCAGCCACAGCTCGCCTCACAATGAGCAGTTCTTC.

This clonotype was counted a few times. V is TRBV18 and J is TRBJ2-2; D gene unclear. The CDR3 has 13 amino acids. CDR1 is KGHSH and CDR2 is LQKENI in the germline V gene. The V end lost 3 bases, the J end lost 6 bases, and 8 bases lay between the germline ends. Here the CDR3 reads CASSPPTAGELFF. The CDR3 bases are TGTGCCAGCTCACCCCCCACGGCCGGGGAGCTGTTTTTT.

The J gene is TRBJ2-5, the V gene TRBV10-3; TRBD1 might be the D (6 bases). V was shortened by 5 bases and J by 5 bases, with 12 bases between the two germline ends. Germline V lookup: CDR1 ENHRY, CDR2 SYGVKD. This CDR3 is 13 amino acids long. The CDR3 coding sequence is TGTGCCATCAGTTACAGGGTACAGGAGACCCAGTACTTC. This gives the protein CAISYRVQETQYF.

This clonotype was seen a few times. The chain links TRBV6-1 to TRBJ2-7; TRBD1 aligns across 9 bases. The CDR3 covers 15 residues. Germline V CDR1 and CDR2: MNHNS, SASEGT. V was pared by 8 bases and J by 7 bases, with 15 bases of the junction left unmatched. The CDR3 here is CASGPRGQGPYEQYF. In DNA, the CDR3 is TGTGCCAGCGGGCCTCGGGGACAGGGTCCTTATGAGCAGTACTTC.

This clonotype was counted ten times or more. The chain is built from TRBV4-2 and TRBJ2-5; 7 nucleotides align to TRBD1. Germline assignment: CDR1 LGHNA and CDR2 YNFKEQ. The CDR3 is 15 residues long. V trimming: 0 bases; J trimming: 2 bases; junction bases outside the gene matches: 3. The CDR3 reads CASSQEWDSQETQYF. The CDR3, as DNA: TGTGCCAGCAGCCAAGAATGGGACAGTCAAGAGACCCAGTACTTC.

The chain couples TRBV7-6 to TRBJ1-6; D may be TRBD1 (6 bases). Trimming stripped 1 base from V and 9 bases from J, with 10 bases between. From germline, CDR1 is SGHVS and CDR2 FNYEAQ. This CDR3 is 14 amino acids long. The DNA of the CDR3 is TGTGCCAGCAGCTTAGAAACAGGGTTTTCACCCCTCCACTTT. Translation gives CASSLETGFSPLHF. Full variable domain (remainder filled in from reference TRBV7-6 and TRBJ1-6): GAGVSQSPRYKVTKRGQDVALRCDPISGHVSLYWYRQALGQGPEFLTYFNYEAQQDKSGLPNDRFSAERPEGSISTLTIQRTEQRDSAMYRCASSLETGFSPLHFGNGTRLTVT.

The gene calls are TRBV7-3 and TRBJ2-3; TRBD2 is a possible D gene (7 bases). There are 17 residues in the CDR3. CDR1 SGHTA and CDR2 FQGTGA come from the germline V gene. The V end was cut by 5 bases, the J end by 4 bases, with 22 bases between. This CDR3 is CASSPRALGGASDTQYF. CDR3 nucleotides: TGTGCCAGCAGCCCACGGGCTTTAGGGGGGGCTTCAGATACGCAGTATTTT.

This clonotype appeared many times. The CDR3 spells CASSSQGAYNEQFF. The CDR3 DNA reads as TGTGCCAGCAGCTCCCAGGGGGCCTACAATGAGCAGTTCTTC. This sequence joins TRBV7-2 and TRBJ2-1; 7 bases are shared with TRBD1. J was trimmed by 2 bases and V by 4 bases; bases with no gene match: 2. This CDR3 contains 14 residues. The germline gives CDR1 SGHTA, CDR2 FQGNSA.

The chain joins TRBV3-1 to TRBJ2-7; 7 bases are shared with TRBD2. Germline V gene sequence: CDR1 LGHDT, CDR2 YNNKEL (reference sequence). This CDR3 is 15 amino acids long. V shed 2 bases and J 3 bases; nucleotides not matched to a gene: 7. This CDR3 reads CASSQSKGLDYEQYF. The CDR3, as DNA: TGTGCCAGCAGCCAATCAAAAGGACTAGACTACGAGCAGTACTTC.

This clonotype has more than one count but fewer than ten. The chain combines TRBV28 with TRBJ2-7; 14 bases are a match to TRBD2. This CDR3 spans 14 amino acids. With 6 bases clipped from V and 4 bases from J, the junction kept 2 bases outside the gene matches. The V gene's germline CDR1 is MDHEN and CDR2 SYDVKM. DNA for the CDR3: TGTGCCAGCAGACGGACTAGCGGGAGGTACGAGCAGTACTTC. This sequence encodes CASRRTSGRYEQYF.

The chain employs TRBV6-1 and TRBJ2-1, with D maybe TRBD2 (6 bases). V gave up 3 bases and J gave up 9 bases, with 12 bases separating them. The CDR3 extends over 13 amino acids. Per the germline V gene, CDR1 is MNHNS and CDR2 is SASEGT. The CDR3 nucleotides are TGTGCCAGCAGTGAGCGTCCGGGGGTTGAGCAGTTCTTC. Protein: CASSERPGVEQFF.

J is TRBJ1-5 and V is TRBV7-9; the D is unclear. V lost 5 bases and J 4 bases, leaving 9 bases between the germline ends. The CDR3 spans 13 residues. Per germline, CDR1 SEHNR and CDR2 FQNEAQ (reference sequence). The CDR3 DNA sequence: TGTGCCAGCAGCCAACAGCAGAATCAGCCCCAGCATTTT. Protein product: CASSQQQNQPQHF.

The J gene is TRBJ2-5, the V gene TRBV20-1; 12 nucleotides line up with TRBD2. V shed 0 bases and J 4 bases; nucleotides not matched to a gene: 3. Germline V gene lookup returns CDR1 DFQATT and CDR2 SNEGSKA (reference sequence). This CDR3 has 15 residues. The CDR3 here is CSARELAGGRETQYF. The CDR3 region has the DNA TGCAGTGCTAGAGAGCTAGCGGGGGGGCGAGAGACCCAGTACTTC.